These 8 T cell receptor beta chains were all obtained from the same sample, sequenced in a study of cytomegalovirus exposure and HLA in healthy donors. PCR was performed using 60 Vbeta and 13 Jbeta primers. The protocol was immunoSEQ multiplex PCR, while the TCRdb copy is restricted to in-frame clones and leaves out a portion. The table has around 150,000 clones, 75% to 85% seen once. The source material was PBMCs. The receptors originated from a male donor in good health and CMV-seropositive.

CDR3 DNA sequence: TGCGCCAGCAGCCAGCAGAGGGTGGATACGCAGTATTTT. This gives the protein CASSQQRVDTQYF. This chain joins TRBV4-1 and TRBJ2-3; weak D call: TRBD2 (5 bases). This CDR3 has 13 amino acids. The ends were cut back, 3 bases at V and 6 bases at J, with 10 bases in the middle. Germline V gene sequence: CDR1 MGHRA, CDR2 YSYEKL.

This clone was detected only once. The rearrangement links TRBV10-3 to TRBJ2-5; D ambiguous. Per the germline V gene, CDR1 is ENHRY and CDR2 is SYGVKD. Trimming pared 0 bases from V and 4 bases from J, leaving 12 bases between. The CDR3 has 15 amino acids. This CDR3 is CAISESAEVGETQYF. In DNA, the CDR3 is TGTGCCATCAGTGAGTCGGCAGAGGTGGGAGAGACCCAGTACTTC.

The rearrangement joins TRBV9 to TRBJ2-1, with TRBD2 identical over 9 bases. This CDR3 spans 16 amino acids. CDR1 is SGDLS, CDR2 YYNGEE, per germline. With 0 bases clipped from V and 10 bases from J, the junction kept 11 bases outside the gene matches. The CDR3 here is CASSVAGLAGRGEQFF. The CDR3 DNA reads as TGTGCCAGCAGCGTAGCTGGGCTAGCGGGGAGAGGCGAGCAGTTCTTC.

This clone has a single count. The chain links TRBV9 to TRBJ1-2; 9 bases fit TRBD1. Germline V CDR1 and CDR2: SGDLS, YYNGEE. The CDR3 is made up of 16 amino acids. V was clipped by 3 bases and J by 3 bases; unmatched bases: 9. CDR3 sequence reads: CASSESGTGSYYGYTF. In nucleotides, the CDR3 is TGTGCCAGCAGCGAATCCGGGACAGGGTCGTACTATGGCTACACCTTC.

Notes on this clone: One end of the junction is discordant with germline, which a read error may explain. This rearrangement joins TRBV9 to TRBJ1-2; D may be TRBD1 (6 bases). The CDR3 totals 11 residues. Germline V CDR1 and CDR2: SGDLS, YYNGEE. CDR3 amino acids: CASSPRGGFTF. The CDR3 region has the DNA TGTGCCAGCAGCCCCCGTGGGGGCTTCACCTTC.

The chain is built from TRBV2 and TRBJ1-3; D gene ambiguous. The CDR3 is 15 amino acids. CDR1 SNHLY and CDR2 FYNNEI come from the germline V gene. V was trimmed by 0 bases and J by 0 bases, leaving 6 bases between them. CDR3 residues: CASSEAEPSGNTIYF. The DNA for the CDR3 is TGTGCCAGCAGTGAAGCGGAGCCCTCTGGAAACACCATATATTTT.

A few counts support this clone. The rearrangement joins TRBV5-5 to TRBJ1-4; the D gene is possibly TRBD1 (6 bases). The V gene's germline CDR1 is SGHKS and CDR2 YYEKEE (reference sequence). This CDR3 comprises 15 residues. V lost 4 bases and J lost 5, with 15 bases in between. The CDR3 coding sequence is TGTGCCAGCAGCGCGACAGGCCAACCGAATGAAAAACTGTTTTTT. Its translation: CASSATGQPNEKLFF.

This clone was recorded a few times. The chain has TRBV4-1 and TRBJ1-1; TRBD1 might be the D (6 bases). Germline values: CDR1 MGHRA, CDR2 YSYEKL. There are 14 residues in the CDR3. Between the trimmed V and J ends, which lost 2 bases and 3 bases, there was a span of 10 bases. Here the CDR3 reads CASSQLGAYTEAFF. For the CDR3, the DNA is TGCGCCAGCAGCCAACTGGGGGCGTACACTGAAGCTTTCTTT.